Below, 23 T cell receptor beta chains from the same sample are listed, as sequenced in a study of blood T cell repertoires in COVID-19. The assay was immunoSEQ multiplex PCR, and TCRdb's table has in-frame clones only and misses some. The sample contains about 300,000 clones, 90% of which appear only once. The sample taken for sequencing was PBMCs or T cells enriched from blood (not recorded which). The receptors here all came from a woman between 18 and 29 years old with acute COVID-19.

V and J are TRBV6-5 and TRBJ1-2; D is unclear. The V gene's germline CDR1 is MNHEY and CDR2 SVGAGI. Trimming cost V 4 bases and J 8 bases, with 11 bases left between them. The CDR3 runs to 12 residues. The CDR3 nucleotides read TGTGCCAGCAGTTTCGCGCTTTCCGGCTACACCTTC. Its translation is CASSFALSGYTF.

This chain joins TRBV11-3 and TRBJ1-1; TRBD1 agrees at 8 bases. The J segment lost 4 bases and the V segment lost 5 bases, leaving 6 bases of the junction unmatched. Germline loops: CDR1 SGHNT, CDR2 YENEEA. The CDR3 is made up of 14 amino acids. For the CDR3, the DNA is TGTGCCAGCAGCCTTCCAACAGGGGGCACTGAAGCTTTCTTT. Amino acids: CASSLPTGGTEAFF. The whole variable domain, remainder taken from reference TRBV11-3 and TRBJ1-1, is EAGVVQSPRYKIIEKKQPVAFWCNPISGHNTLYWYLQNLGQGPELLIRYENEEAVDDSQLPKDRFSAERLKGVDSTLKIQPAELGDSAVYLCASSLPTGGTEAFFGQGTRLTVV.

This clone occurred many times. This rearrangement joins TRBV11-2 to TRBJ1-5, with D possibly matching TRBD1 (6 bases). CDR1 and CDR2 from the germline V gene are SGHAT and FQNNGV. This CDR3 spans 14 amino acids. The V gene lost 5 bases and the J gene lost 1 base, with 9 bases spanning the gap. The CDR3 is CASSIGTSNQPQHF. The CDR3 region has the DNA TGTGCCAGCAGCATAGGGACAAGCAATCAGCCCCAGCATTTT.

The chain is built from TRBV18 and TRBJ1-1; perhaps TRBD1 as D (6 bases). The CDR3 is made up of 15 amino acids. V dropped 2 bases and J dropped 5 bases, with 15 bases sitting between them. Per germline, CDR1 KGHSH and CDR2 LQKENI. The CDR3 DNA is TGTGCCAGCTCACCAGGTCGGGGGGCACGGACTGAAGCTTTCTTT. As protein: CASSPGRGARTEAFF.

The chain uses TRBV27 and TRBJ2-4; D is perhaps TRBD2 (5 bases). The CDR3 contains 16 residues. The V gene's germline CDR1 is MNHEY and CDR2 SMNVEV (reference sequence). V was pared by 5 bases and J by 0 bases, with 14 bases between. The CDR3 reads CASSVEGPLAKNIQYF. CDR3 sequence (DNA): TGTGCCAGCAGTGTCGAGGGTCCGCTAGCCAAAAACATTCAGTACTTC.

This clone occurred once. The chain has TRBV4-1 and TRBJ2-1, with 12 bases aligning to TRBD2. The CDR3 is made up of 16 amino acids. V dropped 3 bases and J dropped 8; count of bases not matched to a gene: 8. CDR1 and CDR2 (germline): MGHRA, YSYEKL. CDR3 in DNA: TGCGCCAGCAGCCACCCTAGCGGGAGGGCCGGAGATGAGCAGTTCTTC. It is translated as CASSHPSGRAGDEQFF.

The rearrangement uses TRBV6-6 and TRBJ2-7; 8 bases match TRBD2. This CDR3 is 14 amino acids long. From germline, CDR1 is MNHNY and CDR2 SVGAGI (reference sequence). Trimming cost V 4 bases and J 0 bases; bases outside gene matches: 2. The CDR3 is CASSWTSSSYEQYF. The CDR3 coding sequence is TGTGCCAGCAGTTGGACTAGCAGCTCCTACGAGCAGTACTTC.

This chain uses TRBV6-5 with TRBJ2-5, with TRBD1 identical over 8 bases. The CDR3 is made up of 13 amino acids. V dropped 7 bases and J dropped 5; count of bases not matched to a gene: 6. Germline V lookup: CDR1 MNHEY, CDR2 SVGAGI. This chain's CDR3 is CASNPGGRETQYF. The DNA for the CDR3 is TGTGCCAGCAACCCAGGGGGCCGGGAGACCCAGTACTTC.

The J gene is TRBJ2-2, the V gene TRBV24-1, with a tentative D call TRBD1 (6 bases). The V gene's germline CDR1 is KGHDR and CDR2 SFDVKD. CDR3 length: 16 amino acids. With 3 bases removed from V and 6 bases from J, the gap between germline ends came to 16 bases. CDR3 region: CATSDPTGQRAGELFF. The CDR3 region has the DNA TGTGCCACCAGTGATCCGACCGGACAGAGAGCCGGGGAGCTGTTTTTT.

The gene calls are TRBV4-2 and TRBJ2-7, with TRBD2 matching over 8 bases. V shed 0 bases and J 4 bases; nucleotides not matched to a gene: 11. The CDR3 contains 17 residues. Germline-derived CDR1 and CDR2 are LGHNA and YNFKEQ. CDR3 residues: CASSQDNYGGGQYEQYF. The CDR3 DNA sequence: TGTGCCAGCAGCCAAGATAACTACGGGGGGGGCCAATACGAGCAGTACTTC.

DNA for the CDR3: TGTGCCAGCAGTTTCCCTGGGGGGTGGGGAAATGAGCAGTTCTTC. Its translation: CASSFPGGWGNEQFF. The chain joins TRBV28 to TRBJ2-1, with D perhaps TRBD2 (6 bases). The CDR3 is 15 amino acids. The V gene lost 3 bases and the J gene lost 7 bases, with 16 bases spanning the gap. The V gene's germline CDR1 is MDHEN and CDR2 SYDVKM. The full variable domain, rest sourced from reference TRBV28 and TRBJ2-1, is DVKVTQSSRYLVKRTGEKVFLECVQDMDHENMFWYRQDPGLGLRLIYFSYDVKMKEKGDIPEGYSVSREKKERFSLILESASTNQTSMYLCASSFPGGWGNEQFFGPGTRLTVL.

The chain has TRBV3-1 (or the pseudogene TRBV3-2) and TRBJ2-3, with D hard to call. Germline CDR1 LGHDT, CDR2 YNNKEL (reference sequence). CDR3 length: 17 amino acids. Trimming left V 2 bases short and J 0 bases short, with 15 bases between. CDR3 residues: CASSQRSSVTSTDTQYF. For the CDR3, the DNA is TGTGCCAGCAGCCAAAGATCATCGGTTACTAGCACAGATACGCAGTATTTT.

The chain uses TRBV27 and TRBJ1-1; a possible D gene is TRBD1 (5 bases). Germline V CDR1 and CDR2: MNHEY, SMNVEV (reference sequence). The CDR3 length is 13 residues. V was trimmed by 5 bases and J by 4 bases, leaving 11 bases between them. The CDR3 loop is CASSLQEGTEAFF. The CDR3 DNA reads TGTGCCAGCAGTCTACAGGAGGGCACTGAAGCTTTCTTT.

This clone was found once. The chain joins TRBV21-1 to TRBJ1-6; the table's D gene call, TRBD1, was not cross checked with the DNA. TRBV21-1 is a pseudogene. The CDR3 is 20 residues long. The CDR3 DNA reads as TGTGCCAGCAGCAGAAAGGGGGGACAGGGGGTCAGCTCCTATAATTCACCCCTCCACTTT. It translates to CASSRKGGQGVSSYNSPLHF.

V usage is TRBV6-5 and J usage is TRBJ2-7; 8 bases are shared with TRBD1. With 8 bases clipped from V and 4 bases from J, the junction kept 13 bases outside the gene matches. This CDR3 region has 15 residues. Germline CDR1 MNHEY, CDR2 SVGAGI. For the CDR3, the DNA is TGTGCCAGCGACCCACAGGGGCAGGGGGCTTACGAGCAGTACTTC. Protein: CASDPQGQGAYEQYF.

The gene calls are TRBV19 and TRBJ1-5, with unresolved D. The germline CDR1 and CDR2 sequences are LNHDA and SQIVND (reference sequence). Trimming left V 5 bases short and J 5 bases short, with 10 bases between. The CDR3 consists of 13 residues. The CDR3 coding sequence is TGTGCCAGTAGTCTAACAGCTTATCAGCCCCAGCATTTT. Protein: CASSLTAYQPQHF. The full variable domain, completed using reference TRBV19 and TRBJ1-5, is DGGITQSPKYLFRKEGQNVTLSCEQNLNHDAMYWYRQDPGQGLRLIYYSQIVNDFQKGDIAEGYSVSREKKESFPLTVTSAQKNPTAFYLCASSLTAYQPQHFGDGTRLSIL.

This chain joins TRBV29-1 and TRBJ2-5; 11 bases align to TRBD1. Germline V gene data show CDR1 as SQVTM and CDR2 as ANQGSEA. The CDR3 extends over 15 amino acids. V was clipped by 2 bases and J by 10 bases; unmatched bases: 12. Written as DNA, the CDR3 is TGCAGCGTTGAATATAGGACAGGGGGCTCGGGGGACCAGTACTTC. It yields the protein CSVEYRTGGSGDQYF.

The chain carries TRBV19 and TRBJ1-6; D gene ambiguous. V gave up 9 bases and J gave up 4 bases, with 16 bases separating them. There are 15 residues in the CDR3. CDR1 is LNHDA and CDR2 is SQIVND in the germline V gene (reference sequence). The CDR3 loop reads CASRHRERYNSPLHF. Written as DNA, the CDR3 is TGTGCCAGCCGACACCGGGAGCGTTATAATTCACCCCTCCACTTT.

The rearrangement joins TRBV14 to TRBJ1-2; D ambiguous. The V gene lost 1 base and the J gene lost 1 base, with 16 bases spanning the gap. Germline CDR1 SGHDN, CDR2 FVKESK. The CDR3 has 17 residues. In nucleotides, the CDR3 is TGTGCCAGCAGCCAAGGATGGAACAGCCTTTATAACTATGGCTACACCTTC. It encodes CASSQGWNSLYNYGYTF. Variable domain in full (rest from reference TRBV14 and TRBJ1-2): EAGVTQFPSHSVIEKGQTVTLRCDPISGHDNLYWYRRVMGKEIKFLLHFVKESKQDESGMPNNRFLAERTGGTYSTLKVQPAELEDSGVYFCASSQGWNSLYNYGYTFGSGTRLTVV.

J is TRBJ1-5 and V is TRBV6-5; D is uncertain. This CDR3 contains 15 residues. Deletions cut 0 bases from V and 0 bases from J, with 6 bases between. CDR1 is MNHEY, CDR2 SVGAGI, per germline. The CDR3 protein is CASSYSRGSNQPQHF. The CDR3 DNA reads as TGTGCCAGCAGTTACTCACGGGGTAGCAATCAGCCCCAGCATTTT.

The chain is built from TRBV30 and TRBJ1-2; a possible D gene is TRBD1 (5 bases). The CDR3 is made up of 14 amino acids. Germline V gene data show CDR1 as GTSNPN and CDR2 as SVGIG (reference sequence). Trimming removed 3 bases from V and 10 bases from J, with 21 bases in between. This chain's CDR3 is CAWRLGDLQADYTF. The CDR3 DNA is TGTGCCTGGAGGTTAGGGGACTTACAGGCGGACTACACCTTC.

The chain carries TRBV28 and TRBJ1-2; D remains unclear. Germline CDR1 reads MDHEN; CDR2 reads SYDVKM. The V gene lost 7 bases and the J gene lost 1 base, with 13 bases spanning the gap. The length of the CDR3 is 14 residues. The CDR3 coding sequence is TGTGCCAGCACTCCTCAACTAGGTAACTATGGCTACACCTTC. Amino acid sequence: CASTPQLGNYGYTF.

The gene calls are TRBV28 and TRBJ2-2, with 8 nucleotides matching TRBD1. The CDR3 has 16 amino acids. Germline lookup yields CDR1 MDHEN and CDR2 SYDVKM. The junction had 7 bases not matched to a gene; V was cut back by 6 bases and J by 1 base. The CDR3 DNA reads TGTGCCAGCAGGCGACAGGGGCGCAAGAACACCGGGGAGCTGTTTTTT. This gives the protein CASRRQGRKNTGELFF.